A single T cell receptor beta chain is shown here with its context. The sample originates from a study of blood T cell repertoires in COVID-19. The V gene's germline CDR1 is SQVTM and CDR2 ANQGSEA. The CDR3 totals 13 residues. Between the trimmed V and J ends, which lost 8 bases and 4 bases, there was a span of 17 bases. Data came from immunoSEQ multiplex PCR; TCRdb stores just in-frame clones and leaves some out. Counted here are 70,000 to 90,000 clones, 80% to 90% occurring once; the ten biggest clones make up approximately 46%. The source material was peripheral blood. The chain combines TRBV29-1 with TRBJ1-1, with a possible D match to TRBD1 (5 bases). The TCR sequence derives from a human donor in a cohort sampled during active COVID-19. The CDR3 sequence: CSSTLDGGTEAFF. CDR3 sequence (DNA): TGCAGCTCAACCCTGGACGGGGGCACTGAAGCTTTCTTT.